This T cell receptor beta chain was recorded in a study of cytomegalovirus exposure and HLA in healthy donors. The germline V gene encodes CDR1 SQVTM and CDR2 ANQGSEA. CDR3 size: 10 residues. Trimming took off 5 bases at V and 6 bases at J, with 7 bases between the two ends. PCR primers comprised 60 Vbeta and 13 Jbeta primers. Libraries were prepared by immunoSEQ multiplex PCR; TCRdb keeps only in-frame clonotypes and omits some of them. The sample holds around 110,000 clones; about 80% are singletons and the top ten take approximately 2.6%. The sequencing input was PBMCs. The V call is TRBV29-1, the J call TRBJ1-2, with D unclear. This TCR derives from a man aged 30-40 years in good health and CMV-seropositive. The CDR3, as DNA: TGCAGCGTTTTTGAGGATGGCTACACCTTC. Protein product: CSVFEDGYTF.